Listed here are 25 T cell receptor beta chains from one sample, sequenced in a study of T cell changes during pregnancy in multiple sclerosis. Measured with immunoSEQ multiplex PCR; TCRdb has only the in-frame clones, and not every one. The sample contains around 40,000 clones, 85% to 95% of which appear only once. The material was CD8+ T cells from peripheral blood mononuclear cells, obtained in the third trimester of pregnancy. The receptors come from a female donor with multiple sclerosis, enrolled in a pregnancy study.

This chain uses TRBV18 with TRBJ1-4; 7 bases map to TRBD1. The ends lost 2 bases at V and 4 bases at J; junction bases unmatched: 7. The CDR3 is 16 residues long. CDR1 KGHSH and CDR2 LQKENI come from the germline V gene. The CDR3 nucleotides are TGTGCCAGCTCACCAATATCCGGGACAGATAATGAAAAACTGTTTTTT. As protein: CASSPISGTDNEKLFF.

This clone was counted once. The V gene is TRBV6-5, the J gene TRBJ2-7; D is perhaps TRBD2 (7 bases). CDR1 is MNHEY and CDR2 is SVGAGI in the germline V gene. V was cut by 7 bases and J by 4 bases, with 14 bases left in between. CDR3 length: 13 amino acids. CDR3 in DNA: TGTGCCAGCATAGGGGGGGGCGGTTACGAGCAGTACTTC. As protein: CASIGGGGYEQYF.

The CDR3 bases are TGCGCCAGCAGCCAAGATCCTAAGGGGTCTGGAAACACCATATATTTT. Its translation is CASSQDPKGSGNTIYF. V usage is TRBV4-1 and J usage is TRBJ1-3; D might be TRBD1 (5 bases). CDR1 and CDR2 from the germline V gene are MGHRA and YSYEKL. CDR3 size: 16 residues. V was cut by 0 bases and J by 1 base, with 10 bases left in between.

The chain carries TRBV6-6 and TRBJ1-3; D unclear. Trimming cost V 6 bases and J 0 bases, with 9 bases left between them. Germline V lookup: CDR1 MNHNY, CDR2 SVGAGI (reference sequence). CDR3 length equals 14 residues. This CDR3 is CASRPEFSGNTIYF. CDR3 bases: TGTGCCAGCAGACCGGAGTTCTCTGGAAACACCATATATTTT.

The J gene is TRBJ2-7, the V gene TRBV5-4; 10 nucleotides align to TRBD2. The V segment lost 4 bases and the J segment 7 bases; nucleotides outside the gene matches: 14. Germline V gene lookup returns CDR1 SGHNT and CDR2 YYREEE (reference sequence). The CDR3 is 16 amino acids. In DNA, the CDR3 is TGTGCCAGCAGCCCTCAACTAGCGGGATTCGCGGATGAGCAGTACTTC. It translates to CASSPQLAGFADEQYF. The complete variable domain, with remaining parts taken from reference TRBV5-4 and TRBJ2-7, reads ETGVTQSPTHLIKTRGQQVTLRCSSQSGHNTVSWYQQALGQGPQFIFQYYREEENGRGNFPPRFSGLQFPNYSSELNVNALELDDSALYLCASSPQLAGFADEQYFGPGTRLTVT.

The rearrangement joins TRBV7-2 to TRBJ1-2, with 7 bases fitting TRBD1. CDR3 length equals 16 residues. The germline V gene encodes CDR1 SGHTA and CDR2 FQGNSA. Trimming removed 1 base from V and 4 bases from J; junction bases left unmatched: 9. The CDR3 loop reads CASSLEGQQIIYGYTF. The CDR3 coding sequence is TGTGCCAGCAGCTTAGAGGGACAGCAGATTATCTATGGCTACACCTTC.

The gene calls are TRBV4-1 and TRBJ1-5; D is perhaps TRBD1 (6 bases). V lost 0 bases and J 3 bases, leaving 9 bases between the germline ends. CDR1 and CDR2 (germline): MGHRA, YSYEKL. The CDR3 is 15 residues long. Here the CDR3 DNA reads TGCGCCAGCAGCCAAGAACAGGGCGCCAATCAGCCCCAGCATTTT. It translates to CASSQEQGANQPQHF.

The CDR3 region is CASSHPPTGGKETQYF. The CDR3 coding sequence is TGCGCCAGCAGCCATCCTCCGACAGGGGGCAAAGAGACCCAGTACTTC. The chain links TRBV4-1 to TRBJ2-5; TRBD1 matches at 10 bases. V was pared by 3 bases and J by 3 bases, with 7 bases of the junction left unmatched. CDR1 and CDR2 from the germline V gene are MGHRA and YSYEKL. There are 16 residues in the CDR3.

The rearrangement joins TRBV2 to TRBJ1-2; D is ambiguous. The CDR3 length is 15 residues. Germline CDR1 SNHLY, CDR2 FYNNEI. With 10 bases removed from V and 0 bases from J, the gap between germline ends came to 18 bases. The CDR3 DNA sequence: TGTGCCACCCCCCGGGAAGGAGGGCCTAACTATGGCTACACCTTC. This codes for CATPREGGPNYGYTF. The variable domain in full, completed from reference TRBV2 and TRBJ1-2, reads EPEVTQTPSHQVTQMGQEVILRCVPISNHLYFYWYRQILGQKVEFLVSFYNNEISEKSEIFDDQFSVERPDGSNFTLKIRSTKLEDSAMYFCATPREGGPNYGYTFGSGTRLTVV.

The V gene is TRBV29-1, the J gene TRBJ1-2; no firm D call. Germline loops: CDR1 SQVTM, CDR2 ANQGSEA. The CDR3 extends over 14 amino acids. V was pared by 1 base and J by 3 bases, with 12 bases between. The CDR3: CSVEGAGQDYGYTF. Written as DNA, the CDR3 is TGCAGCGTTGAAGGGGCGGGCCAGGACTATGGCTACACCTTC.

V and J are TRBV27 and TRBJ2-1; 10 bases fit TRBD2. The CDR3 loop spans 17 amino acids. Germline trimming cut 4 bases from V and 4 bases from J; bases unmatched to any gene: 10. Germline V gene sequence: CDR1 MNHEY, CDR2 SMNVEV (reference sequence). This CDR3 is CASSSFQRGGPYNEQFF. The CDR3 nucleotides read TGTGCCAGCAGTTCATTCCAGCGGGGGGGGCCATACAATGAGCAGTTCTTC.

V and J are TRBV6-5 and TRBJ2-1; D gene ambiguous. CDR1 MNHEY and CDR2 SVGAGI come from the germline V gene. This CDR3 comprises 13 residues. The V gene lost 4 bases and the J gene lost 8 bases, with 12 bases spanning the gap. CDR3 coding DNA: TGTGCCAGCAGTTCCCCGCGGTCGGATGAGCAGTTCTTC. It encodes CASSSPRSDEQFF.

The chain joins TRBV6-5 to TRBJ2-2, with D unclear. The CDR3 runs 13 residues. Germline CDR1 MNHEY, CDR2 SVGAGI. Trimming pared 4 bases from V and 6 bases from J, leaving 9 bases between. CDR3 bases: TGTGCCAGCAGTTTGACACGGTCCGGGGAGCTGTTTTTT. Protein sequence: CASSLTRSGELFF.

The chain uses TRBV2 and TRBJ2-7, with D hard to call. Between the trimmed V and J ends, which lost 7 bases and 3 bases, there was a span of 4 bases. Germline values: CDR1 SNHLY, CDR2 FYNNEI. This CDR3 is built from 10 residues. CDR3 in DNA: TGTGCCAGCATTCTCTACGAGCAGTACTTC. Translated: CASILYEQYF. Full variable domain (missing parts from reference TRBV2 and TRBJ2-7): EPEVTQTPSHQVTQMGQEVILRCVPISNHLYFYWYRQILGQKVEFLVSFYNNEISEKSEIFDDQFSVERPDGSNFTLKIRSTKLEDSAMYFCASILYEQYFGPGTRLTVT.

The chain carries TRBV30 and TRBJ1-3, with 8 bases lining up with TRBD1. Germline CDR1 GTSNPN, CDR2 SVGIG (reference sequence). The CDR3 spans 15 residues. After removal of 2 bases from V and 4 bases from J, the junction contained 7 bases not matched to a gene. CDR3 sequence reads: CAWSQGAGDGNTIYF. In nucleotides, the CDR3 is TGTGCCTGGAGTCAGGGGGCAGGCGACGGAAACACCATATATTTT.

The rearrangement links TRBV19 to TRBJ1-2; D is perhaps TRBD1 (5 bases). CDR1 LNHDA and CDR2 SQIVND come from the germline V gene (reference sequence). Trimming shortened V by 5 bases and J by 4 bases, and 14 bases separated the two germline ends. The CDR3 length is 14 residues. The CDR3 coding sequence is TGTGCCAGTAGTGCTACGGAGGGGACCTATGGCTACACCTTC. Protein sequence: CASSATEGTYGYTF.

The chain couples TRBV2 to TRBJ2-7; 10 bases line up with TRBD2. V lost 10 bases and J lost 0; bases outside the gene matches: 12. The germline V gene encodes CDR1 SNHLY and CDR2 FYNNEI. This CDR3 comprises 16 residues. CDR3 region: CATENLAGAHSYEQYF. Written as DNA, the CDR3 is TGTGCCACCGAAAACCTAGCGGGGGCCCACTCCTACGAGCAGTACTTC.

The chain uses TRBV13 and TRBJ1-4; D is perhaps TRBD1 (5 bases). The CDR3 extends over 16 amino acids. Germline CDR1 and CDR2: PRHDT and FYEKMQ (reference sequence). Trimming pared 4 bases from V and 2 bases from J, leaving 14 bases between. CDR3 loop: CASSSDPDNTNEKLFF. The CDR3 bases are TGTGCCAGCAGCTCCGACCCGGACAATACTAATGAAAAACTGTTTTTT. Using reference TRBV13 and TRBJ1-4 for the parts outside the CDR3, the full variable domain is AAGVIQSPRHLIKEKRETATLKCYPIPRHDTVYWYQQGPGQDPQFLISFYEKMQSDKGSIPDRFSAQQFSDYHSELNMSSLELGDSALYFCASSSDPDNTNEKLFFGSGTQLSVL.

CDR3 residues: CASSQTGYEQYF. CDR3 bases: TGTGCCAGCAGCCAAACTGGCTACGAGCAGTACTTC. The chain recombines TRBV14 with TRBJ2-7; no clear D gene. V lost 2 bases to trimming and J lost 3 bases, with 5 bases between them. This CDR3 has 12 residues. CDR1 and CDR2 (germline): SGHDN, FVKESK.

This clone was seen just once. The chain employs TRBV19 and TRBJ1-5; 8 bases line up with TRBD1. The CDR3 extends over 14 amino acids. Germline assignment: CDR1 LNHDA and CDR2 SQIVND (reference sequence). The CDR3 region has the DNA TGTGCGACAGGGGCATGGGGAAGCAATCAGCCCCAGCATTTT. It is translated as CATGAWGSNQPQHF.

J is TRBJ1-5 and V is TRBV6-5; D gene ambiguous. The germline V gene encodes CDR1 MNHEY and CDR2 SVGAGI. The CDR3 extends over 13 amino acids. V was clipped by 6 bases and J by 6 bases, with 12 bases between them. CDR3 DNA: TGTGCCAGCAGCCCCCGGGTGGGTCAGCCCCAGCATTTT. Translation: CASSPRVGQPQHF.

The chain is built from TRBV7-2 and TRBJ2-2; maybe TRBD1 (5 bases). Germline V gene data show CDR1 as SGHTA and CDR2 as FQGNSA. CDR3 length: 16 amino acids. Trimming pared 2 bases from V and 0 bases from J, leaving 10 bases between. This CDR3 is CASSLLTVANTGELFF. DNA for the CDR3: TGTGCCAGCAGCTTATTGACAGTAGCGAACACCGGGGAGCTGTTTTTT.

V is TRBV27 and J is TRBJ2-1, with TRBD2 matching 8 bases. The CDR3 sequence is 15 residues long. In germline, CDR1 is MNHEY, CDR2 SMNVEV (reference sequence). With V trimmed by 5 bases and J by 3 bases, 6 bases remained unmatched. The CDR3 DNA reads TGTGCCAGCAGTCCTGGCGGGGGGTACTACAATGAGCAGTTCTTC. Protein: CASSPGGGYYNEQFF.

The chain links TRBV4-1 to TRBJ2-1, with 13 bases identical to TRBD2. Per germline, CDR1 MGHRA and CDR2 YSYEKL. V shed 3 bases, J shed 8 bases, and the junction held 4 bases outside the gene matches. The CDR3 length is 15 residues. Here the CDR3 DNA reads TGCGCCAGCAGCCAGGCCGGGACTAGCGGGGATGAGCAGTTCTTC. Translating gives CASSQAGTSGDEQFF.

This clone was counted a single time. The V call is TRBV30, the J call TRBJ2-7; 11 nucleotides line up with TRBD2. CDR3 length equals 15 residues. J gave up 0 bases and V 2 bases, and 3 bases lay outside the gene matches. From germline, CDR1 is GTSNPN and CDR2 SVGIG (reference sequence). This chain's CDR3 is CAWSYLAGGSYEQYF. The CDR3 DNA is TGTGCCTGGAGTTACCTAGCGGGGGGCTCCTACGAGCAGTACTTC.